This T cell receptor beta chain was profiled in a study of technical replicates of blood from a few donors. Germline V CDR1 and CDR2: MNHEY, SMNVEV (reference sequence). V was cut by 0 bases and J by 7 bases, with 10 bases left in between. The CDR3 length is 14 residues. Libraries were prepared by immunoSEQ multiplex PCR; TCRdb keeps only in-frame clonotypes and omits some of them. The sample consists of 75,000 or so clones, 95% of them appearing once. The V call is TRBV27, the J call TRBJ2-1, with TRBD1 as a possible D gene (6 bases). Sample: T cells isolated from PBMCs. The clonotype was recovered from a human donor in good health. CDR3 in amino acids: CASSLSTGINEQFF. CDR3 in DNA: TGTGCCAGCAGTTTATCTACAGGGATAAATGAGCAGTTCTTC.